The 20 T cell receptor beta chains below all came from one sample that was sequenced in a study of shared clonotypes between healthy human individuals. Measured with immunoSEQ multiplex PCR; TCRdb has only the in-frame clones, and not every one. The table records around 2.1 million clones, 90% to 96% of them present only once. The sample was naive CD4+ T cells sorted from blood. Subset noted: CD45RA+ positively selected. The receptors originated from a man aged 18 to 30 in good health.

There are a few counts of this clone. The DNA for the CDR3 is TGTGCCAGTAGTATACAGTGGAATGAGCAGTTCTTC. Translating it yields CASSIQWNEQFF. The J gene is TRBJ2-1, the V gene TRBV19; D gene uncertain. The V and J ends lost 2 bases and 7 bases respectively, with 6 bases between them. The CDR3 spans 12 residues. The germline V gene encodes CDR1 LNHDA and CDR2 SQIVND (reference sequence).

As for this clone: This CDR3 is also generated by other DNA sequences in the sample. The rearrangement uses TRBV7-2 and TRBJ1-2; 7 bases align to TRBD1. The J segment lost 5 bases and the V segment lost 5 bases, leaving 11 bases of the junction unmatched. The CDR3 length is 15 residues. Per germline, CDR1 SGHTA and CDR2 FQGNSA. CDR3 amino acids: CASSLTTGTEYGYTF. In DNA, the CDR3 is TGTGCCAGCAGCCTGACTACCGGGACAGAGTATGGCTACACCTTC.

This clone was recorded only once. The chain recombines TRBV6-6 with TRBJ2-3, with 12 bases lining up with TRBD2. V trimming: 6 bases; J trimming: 5 bases; junction bases outside the gene matches: 9. Germline CDR1 is MNHNY and CDR2 is SVGAGI (reference sequence). The CDR3 has 16 residues. The CDR3 sequence: CASSTSTSGGRDTQYF. The CDR3 DNA is TGTGCCAGCAGCACTTCGACTAGCGGGGGAAGAGATACGCAGTATTTT.

The V gene is TRBV5-1, the J gene TRBJ2-1; TRBD2 aligns across 7 bases. Looked up from germline, CDR1 is SGHRS and CDR2 is YFSETQ. The CDR3 sequence is 16 residues long. V dropped 3 bases and J dropped 2; count of bases not matched to a gene: 8. The CDR3 bases are TGCGCCAGCAGCTCAGGGAGCCGGGGGGCCTACAATGAGCAGTTCTTC. Translating gives CASSSGSRGAYNEQFF. The complete variable domain, with remaining parts taken from reference TRBV5-1 and TRBJ2-1, reads KAGVTQTPRYLIKTRGQQVTLSCSPISGHRSVSWYQQTPGQGLQFLFEYFSETQRNKGNFPGRFSGRQFSNSRSEMNVSTLELGDSALYLCASSSGSRGAYNEQFFGPGTRLTVL.

In this sample, this clone turned up once. J is TRBJ2-7 and V is TRBV6-5; 7 bases are a match to TRBD1. The CDR3 is 14 amino acids. V lost 5 bases and J lost 3; bases outside the gene matches: 7. Germline assignment: CDR1 MNHEY and CDR2 SVGAGI. CDR3 DNA sequence: TGTGCCAGCAGTGTACGGGACAGCCGCTACGAGCAGTACTTC. It is translated as CASSVRDSRYEQYF.

Regarding this clone: Mismatch with germline at one junction end may stem from a read error. The chain carries TRBV6-1 and TRBJ2-7, with a tentative D call TRBD1 (5 bases). The CDR3 is 13 residues long. Germline CDR1 and CDR2: MNHNS and SASEGT. The CDR3, as DNA: TGTGCCATCAGTGAGGATACAGGTTTCAAGCAGTACTTC. Its translation is CAISEDTGFKQYF.

Points on this clone: Other nucleotide sequences in the sample specify the same CDR3. V gene TRBV20-1 combines with J gene TRBJ1-2; no firm D call. CDR3 length equals 11 residues. V lost 3 bases, J lost 4 bases, and 6 bases lay in between. The V gene's germline CDR1 is DFQATT and CDR2 SNEGSKA (reference sequence). The CDR3 reads CSASGSYGYTF. The CDR3 DNA reads as TGCAGTGCTAGCGGCTCCTATGGCTACACCTTC.

The chain is built from TRBV25-1 and TRBJ2-2; 8 bases align to TRBD2. Germline lookup yields CDR1 MGHDK and CDR2 SYGVNS. The CDR3 length is 16 residues. After removal of 1 base from V and 5 bases from J, the junction contained 6 bases not matched to a gene. CDR3 loop: CASSEFSGSGTGELFF. Here the CDR3 DNA reads TGTGCCAGCAGTGAATTCAGCGGGAGTGGGACCGGGGAGCTGTTTTTT. Supplemented by reference TRBV25-1 and TRBJ2-2, the full variable domain reads EADIYQTPRYLVIGTGKKITLECSQTMGHDKMYWYQQDPGMELHLIHYSYGVNSTEKGDLSSESTVSRIRTEHFPLTLESARPSHTSQYLCASSEFSGSGTGELFFGEGSRLTVL.

This chain connects TRBV30 to TRBJ1-6; D is undetermined. The germline CDR1 and CDR2 sequences are GTSNPN and SVGIG (reference sequence). CDR3 length equals 18 residues. V was clipped by 0 bases and J by 2 bases, with 17 bases between them. CDR3 DNA: TGTGCCTGGAGTGTTTATGGGAAGGCTGGCCCCTATAATTCACCCCTCCACTTT. Translating it yields CAWSVYGKAGPYNSPLHF. Full variable domain (missing parts from reference TRBV30 and TRBJ1-6): SQTIHQWPATLVQPVGSPLSLECTVEGTSNPNLYWYRQAAGRGLQLLFYSVGIGQISSEVPQNLSASRPQDRQFILSSKKLLLSDSGFYLCAWSVYGKAGPYNSPLHFGNGTRLTVT.

V usage is TRBV5-6 and J usage is TRBJ1-6, with 8 bases identical to TRBD1. The germline CDR1 and CDR2 sequences are SGHDT and YYEEEE. The V segment lost 4 bases and the J segment 7 bases; nucleotides outside the gene matches: 19. This CDR3 spans 19 amino acids. CDR3 sequence (DNA): TGTGCCAGCAGCCTCAGCCTAACTACCGGGACAGGATACAATTCACCCCTCCACTTT. Translation: CASSLSLTTGTGYNSPLHF.

This chain links TRBV28 with TRBJ1-4; D ambiguous. V was clipped by 2 bases and J by 8 bases, with 9 bases between them. Germline V gives CDR1 MDHEN, CDR2 SYDVKM. This CDR3 has 13 amino acids. The CDR3 spells CASSLRVWEKLFF. The CDR3 bases are TGTGCCAGCAGTTTAAGGGTTTGGGAAAAACTGTTTTTT.

The V gene is TRBV6-5, the J gene TRBJ1-2; the D gene is possibly TRBD1 (5 bases). The CDR3 contains 14 residues. Germline CDR1 is MNHEY and CDR2 is SVGAGI. V gave up 4 bases and J gave up 9 bases, with 18 bases separating them. The CDR3 protein is CASSSGPLGSRYTF. CDR3 in DNA: TGTGCCAGCAGTTCAGGGCCTCTTGGGAGTCGCTACACCTTC.

V is TRBV6-1 and J is TRBJ2-1; D is unresolved. The CDR3 sequence is 13 residues long. Trimming cost V 7 bases and J 4 bases, with 11 bases left between them. Germline V CDR1 and CDR2: MNHNS, SASEGT. CDR3 sequence reads: CASNSGPYNEQFF. Written as DNA, the CDR3 is TGTGCCAGCAACTCAGGACCGTACAATGAGCAGTTCTTC.

The rearrangement joins TRBV25-1 to TRBJ1-6; 7 nucleotides match TRBD1. Germline loops: CDR1 MGHDK, CDR2 SYGVNS. Trimming removed 7 bases from V and 3 bases from J; junction bases left unmatched: 3. The CDR3 spans 14 residues. CDR3 sequence: CASIAGGYNSPLHF. DNA for the CDR3: TGTGCCAGCATAGCAGGGGGCTATAATTCACCCCTCCACTTT. The whole variable domain, filled in from reference TRBV25-1 and TRBJ1-6, reads EADIYQTPRYLVIGTGKKITLECSQTMGHDKMYWYQQDPGMELHLIHYSYGVNSTEKGDLSSESTVSRIRTEHFPLTLESARPSHTSQYLCASIAGGYNSPLHFGNGTRLTVT.

The chain uses TRBV5-1 and TRBJ2-7, with 7 bases aligning to TRBD1. The junction had 15 bases not matched to a gene; V was cut back by 0 bases and J by 0 bases. The CDR3 spans 19 residues. Per the germline V gene, CDR1 is SGHRS and CDR2 is YFSETQ. The chain's CDR3 is CASSLEGTVINFDSYEQYF. CDR3 DNA sequence: TGCGCCAGCAGCTTGGAGGGGACAGTAATCAACTTCGACTCCTACGAGCAGTACTTC.

The chain employs TRBV10-1 and TRBJ2-3; D not certain. The CDR3 totals 16 residues. Trimming cost V 1 base and J 4 bases, with 15 bases left between them. Germline V gene sequence: CDR1 WNHNN, CDR2 SYGVQD (reference sequence). CDR3 sequence (DNA): TGCGCCAGCAGTGAGTTGGCTACCCTACTCGCAGATACGCAGTATTTT. It yields the protein CASSELATLLADTQYF.

The chain is built from TRBV5-1 and TRBJ2-3; TRBD1 matches 8 bases. CDR1 is SGHRS and CDR2 is YFSETQ in the germline V gene. Losses at the gene ends were 2 bases for V and 4 bases for J; bases not matched to a gene: 3. The CDR3 runs to 14 residues. The CDR3 protein is CASSFGQGSDTQYF. CDR3 bases: TGCGCCAGCAGCTTCGGACAGGGATCAGATACGCAGTATTTT. Filled out from reference TRBV5-1 and TRBJ2-3, the complete variable domain reads KAGVTQTPRYLIKTRGQQVTLSCSPISGHRSVSWYQQTPGQGLQFLFEYFSETQRNKGNFPGRFSGRQFSNSRSEMNVSTLELGDSALYLCASSFGQGSDTQYFGPGTRLTVL.

This chain uses TRBV4-1 with TRBJ2-1; D perhaps matches TRBD1 (6 bases). This CDR3 has 18 residues. Trimming stripped 1 base from V and 9 bases from J, with 25 bases between. The V gene's germline CDR1 is MGHRA and CDR2 YSYEKL. CDR3 residues: CASSQGPILVQGNSEQFF. CDR3 in DNA: TGCGCCAGCAGCCAAGGACCTATTCTGGTGCAGGGGAATAGTGAGCAGTTCTTC.

This rearrangement joins TRBV5-4 to TRBJ2-1; D perhaps matches TRBD2 (6 bases). Germline V gene sequence: CDR1 SGHNT, CDR2 YYREEE (reference sequence). The CDR3 has 15 residues. V lost 1 base to trimming and J lost 5 bases, with 13 bases between them. The CDR3 nucleotides read TGTGCCAGCAGCTTGCCACCGGGAGCTGACAATGAGCAGTTCTTC. Protein: CASSLPPGADNEQFF.

This clone was counted a single time. Other DNA variants within this sample encode the same CDR3. The CDR3 bases are TGTGCCAGCAGTTTATCGGGACGGTTGAACACTGAAGCTTTCTTT. It translates to CASSLSGRLNTEAFF. This chain joins TRBV28 and TRBJ1-1; a weak D match, TRBD1 (5 bases). The CDR3 covers 15 residues. CDR1 MDHEN and CDR2 SYDVKM come from the germline V gene. V was trimmed by 1 base and J by 0 bases, leaving 9 bases between them.